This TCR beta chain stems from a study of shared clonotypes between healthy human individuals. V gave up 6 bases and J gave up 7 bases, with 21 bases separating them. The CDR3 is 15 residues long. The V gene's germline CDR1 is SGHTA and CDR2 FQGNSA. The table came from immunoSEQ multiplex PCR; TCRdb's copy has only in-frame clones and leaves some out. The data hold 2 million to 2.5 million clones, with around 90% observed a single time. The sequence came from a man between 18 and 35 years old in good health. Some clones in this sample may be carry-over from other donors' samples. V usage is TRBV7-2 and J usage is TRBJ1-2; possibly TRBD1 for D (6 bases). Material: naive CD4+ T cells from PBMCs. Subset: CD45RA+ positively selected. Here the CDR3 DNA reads TGTGCCAGCAGAAGAACCTCTGAACAGGGCCGTGGCTACACCTTC. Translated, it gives CASRRTSEQGRGYTF.